Sequencing of this T cell receptor beta chain was carried out in a study of Tregs in tolerant kidney transplant recipients. Notes on the study in general: The most relevant donor-specific Treg TCRbeta repertoire apparently came from expansion with activated donor B cells. Some patients' samples used different primers over time, so nucleotide sequences weren't comparable.

Profiling relied on immunoSEQ multiplex PCR, and the TCRdb table lists in-frame clones only, not all of them. The sample table sets out 25,000 to 35,000 clones. Unstimulated Tregs (CD4+CD25+CD127-) and CD4+CD25- non-Tregs were sorted from PBMCs. Concerning this clone itself: What it recognizes is unknown. The sequence runs out 3 residues before the end of the CDR3; the remainder is reconstructed from the germline J gene.

The CDR3 covers 15 residues. The germline V gene encodes CDR1 GTSNPN and CDR2 SVGIG (reference sequence). The V end lost 5 bases, the J end lost 6 bases, and 20 bases lay between the germline ends. The source material was CD8+ T cells from blood, sampled before the transplant. This chain joins TRBV30 and TRBJ2-1; a possible D gene is TRBD2 (7 bases). This receptor was taken from a human donor who received a combined kidney and bone marrow transplant. CDR3 bases read: TGTGCCTGGTCAACGGGTCGGGGGGCACTCAATGAG. Its translation: CAWSTGRGALNE. The whole CDR3 is CAWSTGRGALNEQFF.